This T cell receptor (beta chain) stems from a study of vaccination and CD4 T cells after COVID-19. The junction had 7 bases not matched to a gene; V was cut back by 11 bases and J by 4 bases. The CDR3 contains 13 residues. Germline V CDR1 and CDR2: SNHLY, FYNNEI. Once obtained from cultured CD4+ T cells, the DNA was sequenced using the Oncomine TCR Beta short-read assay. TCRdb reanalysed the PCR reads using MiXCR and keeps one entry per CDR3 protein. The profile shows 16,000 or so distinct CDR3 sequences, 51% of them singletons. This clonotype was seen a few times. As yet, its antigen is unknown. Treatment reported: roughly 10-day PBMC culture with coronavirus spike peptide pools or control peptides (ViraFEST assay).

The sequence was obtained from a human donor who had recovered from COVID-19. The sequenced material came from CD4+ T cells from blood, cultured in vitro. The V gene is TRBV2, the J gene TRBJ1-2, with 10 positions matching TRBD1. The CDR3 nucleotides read TGTGCCGGTAGACAGGGGGCCACCTATGGCTACACCTTC. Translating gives CAGRQGATYGYTF.